This T cell receptor beta chain derives from a study of shared clonotypes between healthy human individuals. About this clone itself: Its target is not known.

The CDR3 is made up of 16 amino acids. V was shortened by 3 bases and J by 2 bases, with 13 bases between the two germline ends. Per the germline V gene, CDR1 is MDHEN and CDR2 is SYDVKM. General study findings and limits: Shared clonotypes: 4.5% to 5% naive CD4, 3% to 3.5% naive CD8, about 2.2% memory CD4, 0.4% memory CD8.

Sequencing used immunoSEQ multiplex PCR; TCRdb keeps in-frame clones, though not all of them. Found here are 180,000 or so clones, 85% to 95% of them singletons; the top ten hold more than 0.065%. The clonotype was recovered from a woman aged 30 to 39 in good health. The chain has TRBV28 and TRBJ1-4; D gene uncertain. The source material was naive CD4+ T cells sorted from blood. Subset indicated: CD45RA+ positively selected. The CDR3 DNA reads TGTGCCAGCAGTTTTTCCTCTCGAAGGACTAATGAAAAACTGTTTTTT. Protein sequence: CASSFSSRRTNEKLFF.